Listed below are T cell receptor beta chains from one sample, sequenced in a study of T cells in Graves' hyperthyroidism and ophthalmopathy. TCRdb recomputed calls from the multiplex PCR reads with MiXCR, one row per CDR3 protein. The sample carries 700,000 or so distinct CDR3 sequences, about 14% recorded once. Sequenced sample: blood. The receptor source for this set is a woman aged 50 to 65 with Graves' ophthalmopathy. Both conserved end residues are part of each CDR3. The D gene is left open where the match is weak. Expanded clones are given a class, and other clones once, few, many or no size at all.

v_call: TRBV7-3; clone_size: NA; d_call: NA; j_call: TRBJ2-3; cdr3_aa: CASSSHSRADTQYF; cdr3_nt: TGTGCCAGCAGCTCCCACTCGAGGGCAGATACGCAGTATTTT
v_call: TRBV2; clone_size: many; d_call: NA; j_call: TRBJ2-1; cdr3_aa: CASSGSGGGPLYNEQFF; cdr3_nt: TGTGCCAGCAGTGGGTCAGGGGGAGGGCCCCTATACAATGAGCAGTTCTTC
v_call: TRBV12-3/TRBV12-4; clone_size: many; d_call: TRBD2; j_call: TRBJ2-1; cdr3_aa: CASSDPGLTNEQFF; cdr3_nt: TGTGCCAGCAGTGATCCGGGACTAACGAATGAGCAGTTCTTC
v_call: TRBV5-4; clone_size: few; d_call: NA; j_call: TRBJ2-2; cdr3_aa: CASSLNKGYTGELFF; cdr3_nt: TGTGCCAGCAGCTTGAACAAGGGGTACACCGGGGAGCTGTTTTTT
v_call: TRBV7-3; clone_size: NA; d_call: TRBD2; j_call: TRBJ2-3; cdr3_aa: CASSLLAGGPVDTQYF; cdr3_nt: TGTGCCAGCAGCTTATTGGCGGGAGGGCCGGTAGATACGCAGTATTTT
v_call: TRBV10-3; clone_size: NA; d_call: TRBD1; j_call: TRBJ1-5; cdr3_aa: CAISELKQGPEISNQPQHF; cdr3_nt: TGTGCCATCAGTGAGTTGAAACAGGGGCCAGAAATTAGCAATCAGCCCCAGCATTTT
v_call: TRBV30; clone_size: many; d_call: NA; j_call: TRBJ2-3; cdr3_aa: CAWSFGARGRVTDTQYF; cdr3_nt: TGTGCCTGGAGTTTCGGGGCCAGGGGAAGAGTCACAGATACGCAGTATTTT
v_call: TRBV6-6; clone_size: NA; d_call: NA; j_call: TRBJ2-2; cdr3_aa: CASSYARGGTPSTGELFF; cdr3_nt: TGTGCCAGCAGTTACGCTAGAGGGGGGACCCCTAGCACCGGGGAGCTGTTTTTT
v_call: TRBV20-1; clone_size: NA; d_call: NA; j_call: TRBJ2-2; cdr3_aa: CSARDLTDRWPNTGELFF; cdr3_nt: TGCAGTGCTAGAGATCTCACAGACAGATGGCCGAACACCGGGGAGCTGTTTTTT
v_call: TRBV6-1; clone_size: NA; d_call: NA; j_call: TRBJ2-7; cdr3_aa: CASSDRHLLNYEQYF; cdr3_nt: TGTGCCAGCAGTGATAGACACCTACTAAACTACGAGCAGTACTTC
v_call: TRBV19; clone_size: NA; d_call: NA; j_call: TRBJ1-1; cdr3_aa: CASSTIGTALNTEAFF; cdr3_nt: TGTGCCAGTAGTACAATCGGGACCGCACTGAACACTGAAGCTTTCTTT
v_call: TRBV19; clone_size: many; d_call: TRBD1; j_call: TRBJ2-5; cdr3_aa: CASSTTDRSTGKETQYF; cdr3_nt: TGTGCCAGTAGTACAACGGACAGGTCTACGGGGAAAGAGACCCAGTACTTC
v_call: TRBV12-3/TRBV12-4; clone_size: many; d_call: TRBD1; j_call: TRBJ1-5; cdr3_aa: CASRGQKNQPQHF; cdr3_nt: TGTGCCAGCAGGGGACAGAAAAATCAGCCCCAGCATTTT
v_call: TRBV11-2; clone_size: many; d_call: NA; j_call: TRBJ2-5; cdr3_aa: CASSLDGAYGRGETQYF; cdr3_nt: TGTGCCAGCAGCTTAGATGGTGCTTACGGGAGAGGGGAGACCCAGTACTTC
v_call: TRBV7-9; clone_size: many; d_call: NA; j_call: TRBJ1-1; cdr3_aa: CASSSKPGQPNTEAFF; cdr3_nt: TGTGCCAGCAGCTCAAAACCGGGACAACCGAACACTGAAGCTTTCTTT
v_call: TRBV20-1; clone_size: many; d_call: TRBD1; j_call: TRBJ2-7; cdr3_aa: CSARRTGLAYEQYF; cdr3_nt: TGCAGTGCTAGACGGACAGGTTTAGCCTACGAGCAGTACTTC
v_call: TRBV12-3/TRBV12-4; clone_size: NA; d_call: TRBD1; j_call: TRBJ1-2; cdr3_aa: CASSLRQGSWNGYTF; cdr3_nt: TGTGCCAGCAGTCTAAGACAGGGCTCGTGGAATGGCTACACCTTC
v_call: TRBV5-1; clone_size: few; d_call: NA; j_call: TRBJ2-7; cdr3_aa: CASSLGQTYGQYF; cdr3_nt: TGCGCCAGCAGCTTGGGACAGACCTACGGGCAGTACTTC
v_call: TRBV20-1; clone_size: NA; d_call: NA; j_call: TRBJ1-1; cdr3_aa: CSAQGWANTEAFF; cdr3_nt: TGCAGCGCCCAGGGTTGGGCGAACACTGAAGCTTTCTTT
v_call: TRBV12-3/TRBV12-4; clone_size: many; d_call: NA; j_call: TRBJ2-2; cdr3_aa: CASSWIQTGRNTGELFF; cdr3_nt: TGTGCCAGCAGTTGGATACAGACAGGACGAAACACCGGGGAGCTGTTTTTT
v_call: TRBV29-1; clone_size: many; d_call: TRBD2; j_call: TRBJ2-1; cdr3_aa: CSVESREGYNEQFF; cdr3_nt: TGCAGCGTTGAATCCCGGGAGGGGTACAATGAGCAGTTCTTC
v_call: TRBV27; clone_size: many; d_call: NA; j_call: TRBJ2-3; cdr3_aa: CASSLSSITDTQYF; cdr3_nt: TGTGCCAGCAGTTTATCGAGCATCACAGATACGCAGTATTTT
v_call: TRBV20-1; clone_size: many; d_call: NA; j_call: TRBJ1-1; cdr3_aa: CSARGQIPNTEAFF; cdr3_nt: TGCAGTGCTAGAGGACAGATCCCTAACACTGAAGCTTTCTTT
v_call: TRBV15; clone_size: few; d_call: NA; j_call: TRBJ1-2; cdr3_aa: CATSREGLWGGYTF; cdr3_nt: TGTGCCACCAGCAGAGAAGGGTTATGGGGTGGCTACACCTTC
v_call: TRBV20-1; clone_size: few; d_call: NA; j_call: TRBJ2-7; cdr3_aa: CRTSSSYEQYF; cdr3_nt: TGCAGAACTAGCAGCTCCTACGAGCAGTACTTC
v_call: TRBV6-2/TRBV6-3; clone_size: NA; d_call: NA; j_call: TRBJ1-5; cdr3_aa: CASKGGSNQPQHF; cdr3_nt: TGTGCCAGCAAGGGGGGTAGCAATCAGCCCCAGCATTTT
v_call: TRBV19; clone_size: NA; d_call: NA; j_call: TRBJ1-1; cdr3_aa: CASSMRQRNTEAFF; cdr3_nt: TGTGCCAGTAGTATGAGACAACGGAACACTGAAGCTTTCTTT
v_call: TRBV12-3/TRBV12-4; clone_size: NA; d_call: NA; j_call: TRBJ2-5; cdr3_aa: CASSLSEPQETQYF; cdr3_nt: TGTGCCAGCAGTTTATCAGAGCCTCAAGAGACCCAGTACTTC
v_call: TRBV29-1; clone_size: many; d_call: NA; j_call: TRBJ2-5; cdr3_aa: CSVESGAGDETQYF; cdr3_nt: TGCAGCGTTGAGTCGGGGGCAGGAGACGAGACCCAGTACTTC
v_call: TRBV18; clone_size: many; d_call: TRBD1; j_call: TRBJ2-7; cdr3_aa: CASSPRSDRGAYEQYF; cdr3_nt: TGTGCCAGCTCACCACGCTCGGACAGGGGGGCCTACGAGCAGTACTTC
v_call: TRBV30; clone_size: NA; d_call: NA; j_call: TRBJ1-4; cdr3_aa: CAWSQGMLDEKLFF; cdr3_nt: TGTGCCTGGAGTCAGGGAATGTTAGATGAAAAACTGTTTTTT
v_call: TRBV2; clone_size: many; d_call: TRBD1; j_call: TRBJ2-6; cdr3_aa: CASRGDRGPSGANVLTF; cdr3_nt: TGTGCCAGCAGAGGGGACAGGGGTCCTTCTGGGGCCAACGTCCTGACTTTC
v_call: TRBV7-9; clone_size: many; d_call: TRBD1; j_call: TRBJ1-6; cdr3_aa: CASSLARQGGDSPLHF; cdr3_nt: TGTGCCAGCAGCTTAGCGCGACAGGGAGGAGATTCACCCCTCCACTTT
v_call: TRBV7-9; clone_size: many; d_call: NA; j_call: TRBJ1-1; cdr3_aa: CASSLGVGNTEAFF; cdr3_nt: TGTGCCAGCAGCTTAGGGGTGGGGAACACTGAAGCTTTCTTT
v_call: TRBV27; clone_size: many; d_call: NA; j_call: TRBJ2-2; cdr3_aa: CASSLYLNTGELFF; cdr3_nt: TGTGCCAGCAGTTTATACCTCAACACCGGGGAGCTGTTTTTT
v_call: TRBV28; clone_size: many; d_call: NA; j_call: TRBJ1-2; cdr3_aa: CASSRTGAGGYTF; cdr3_nt: TGTGCCAGCAGTCGCACAGGCGCTGGAGGCTACACCTTC
v_call: TRBV20-1; clone_size: many; d_call: NA; j_call: TRBJ2-3; cdr3_aa: CSAKHATLSTDTQYF; cdr3_nt: TGCAGTGCCAAACACGCGACATTAAGCACAGATACGCAGTATTTT
v_call: TRBV6-1; clone_size: few; d_call: TRBD2; j_call: TRBJ2-3; cdr3_aa: CASSGRWAGVGTDTQYF; cdr3_nt: TGTGCCAGCAGTGGTCGATGGGCGGGAGTGGGCACAGATACGCAGTATTTT
v_call: TRBV14; clone_size: NA; d_call: TRBD2; j_call: TRBJ2-7; cdr3_aa: CASSHSGLAGSYEQYF; cdr3_nt: TGTGCCAGCAGCCACTCGGGACTAGCGGGAAGCTACGAGCAGTACTTC
v_call: TRBV29-1; clone_size: NA; d_call: TRBD1; j_call: TRBJ1-1; cdr3_aa: CSALDRRNTEAFF; cdr3_nt: TGCAGCGCACTGGACAGGAGGAACACTGAAGCTTTCTTT
v_call: TRBV7-9; clone_size: NA; d_call: NA; j_call: TRBJ2-3; cdr3_aa: CASSPVIVSDWGDTQYF; cdr3_nt: TGTGCCAGCAGCCCTGTTATAGTGAGCGACTGGGGAGATACGCAGTATTTT
v_call: TRBV12-3/TRBV12-4; clone_size: few; d_call: NA; j_call: TRBJ2-1; cdr3_aa: CASSSLRANEQFF; cdr3_nt: TGTGCCAGCAGTTCCCTCAGAGCCAATGAGCAGTTCTTC
v_call: TRBV2; clone_size: NA; d_call: NA; j_call: TRBJ1-5; cdr3_aa: CASYRSPGGTNQPQHF; cdr3_nt: TGTGCCAGTTACCGTAGTCCGGGGGGGACCAATCAGCCCCAGCATTTT
v_call: TRBV11-3; clone_size: many; d_call: TRBD1; j_call: TRBJ2-2; cdr3_aa: CASSSRQGVDTGELFF; cdr3_nt: TGTGCCAGCAGCTCCAGACAGGGGGTTGACACCGGGGAGCTGTTTTTT
v_call: TRBV7-7; clone_size: NA; d_call: TRBD1; j_call: TRBJ2-2; cdr3_aa: CASSSGGYTGELFF; cdr3_nt: TGTGCTAGCAGCTCAGGGGGATACACCGGGGAGCTGTTTTTT
v_call: TRBV18; clone_size: many; d_call: NA; j_call: TRBJ2-7; cdr3_aa: CASSPGASDVEQYF; cdr3_nt: TGTGCCAGCTCACCCGGGGCTAGCGATGTCGAGCAGTACTTC
v_call: TRBV6-4; clone_size: NA; d_call: NA; j_call: TRBJ2-3; cdr3_aa: CASSEVGGSTDTQYF; cdr3_nt: TGTGCCAGCAGTGAGGTCGGCGGAAGCACAGATACGCAGTATTTT
v_call: TRBV5-8; clone_size: NA; d_call: TRBD2; j_call: TRBJ2-1; cdr3_aa: CASSRRLAGGGEQFF; cdr3_nt: TGTGCCAGCAGCCGCAGACTAGCGGGAGGTGGTGAGCAGTTCTTC
v_call: TRBV6-1; clone_size: many; d_call: TRBD1; j_call: TRBJ1-2; cdr3_aa: CASSTRTGTYGYTF; cdr3_nt: TGTGCCAGCAGTACCCGGACAGGGACCTATGGCTACACCTTC
v_call: TRBV6-1; clone_size: NA; d_call: TRBD1; j_call: TRBJ1-1; cdr3_aa: CASSPLDRGDAEAFF; cdr3_nt: TGTGCCAGCAGTCCCTTGGACAGGGGGGACGCTGAAGCTTTCTTT
v_call: TRBV15; clone_size: many; d_call: TRBD1; j_call: TRBJ2-4; cdr3_aa: CATSRRDRVAKNIQYF; cdr3_nt: TGTGCCACCAGCAGACGAGACAGGGTGGCCAAAAACATTCAGTACTTC
v_call: TRBV2; clone_size: many; d_call: NA; j_call: TRBJ2-5; cdr3_aa: CASSESLANQETQYF; cdr3_nt: TGTGCCAGCAGTGAAAGTCTAGCGAACCAAGAGACCCAGTACTTC
v_call: TRBV7-9; clone_size: many; d_call: NA; j_call: TRBJ1-2; cdr3_aa: CASSSSEGFYGYTF; cdr3_nt: TGTGCCAGCAGCTCCTCGGAGGGTTTCTATGGCTACACCTTC